The 5 T cell receptor beta chains given below trace back to one sample, sequenced in a study of somatic mutations in cytotoxic T cells in rheumatoid arthritis. Libraries were prepared by immunoSEQ multiplex PCR; TCRdb keeps only in-frame clonotypes and omits some of them. The sample lists about 19,000 clones, 75% to 85% occurring once. Sequenced material: CD8+ T cells sorted from blood. All receptors come from an adult with rheumatoid arthritis.

J is TRBJ2-7 and V is TRBV6-1, with 9 bases aligning to TRBD1. The germline CDR1 and CDR2 sequences are MNHNS and SASEGT. V shed 10 bases, J shed 2 bases, and the junction held 3 bases outside the gene matches. There are 12 residues in the CDR3. The CDR3 DNA reads TGTGCCACCGGACAGGGGACCTACGAGCAGTACTTC. Its translation: CATGQGTYEQYF.

This chain connects TRBV5-6 to TRBJ1-1, with 7 bases fitting TRBD1. CDR3 length: 14 amino acids. J lost 3 bases, V lost 5 bases, and 7 bases had no gene match. Germline CDR1 and CDR2: SGHDT and YYEEEE. Here the CDR3 reads CASSPGQWDTEAFF. The CDR3, as DNA: TGTGCCAGCAGTCCGGGACAGTGGGACACTGAAGCTTTCTTT.

The CDR3 bases are TGTGCCAGCAGCTTTCAGGGGGCGCGGGGCTACACCTTC. The encoded protein is CASSFQGARGYTF. The chain joins TRBV27 to TRBJ1-2, with 8 bases lining up with TRBD1. Germline V lookup: CDR1 MNHEY, CDR2 SMNVEV (reference sequence). The ends lost 6 bases at V and 8 bases at J; junction bases unmatched: 8. CDR3 size: 13 residues.

Only a few counts were recorded for this clone. This chain's CDR3 is CASSLSGLASPEQYF. As DNA, the CDR3 is TGTGCCAGCAGTCTCTCGGGACTAGCGTCTCCCGAGCAGTACTTC. The chain combines TRBV27 with TRBJ2-7; 10 bases line up with TRBD2. The V and J ends lost 5 bases and 6 bases, in that order; junction bases with no gene match: 10. CDR1 and CDR2 (germline): MNHEY, SMNVEV (reference sequence). The CDR3 extends over 15 amino acids.

This clone was counted once. One junction end disagrees with the germline gene, perhaps due to a read error. The V and J genes are TRBV6-1 and TRBJ1-1; 7 bases agree with TRBD1. The CDR3 has 16 amino acids. Germline CDR1 is MNHNS and CDR2 is SASEGT. CDR3 sequence (DNA): TGTGCCAGCAGCGAAGCAGGGGGATCTCTAAACACTGAAGCTTTCTTT. Its translation: CASSEAGGSLNTEAFF.